The sequence of this TCR beta chain was determined in a study of blood T cell repertoires in COVID-19 (dated by TCRdb to 2018 to 2021). In terms of the full investigation: Samples from collaborators originated in the United States, Italy and Spain and spanned both the acute and convalescent phases of COVID-19. The repertoires were released in a freely available public database meant as a resource for research on the immune response to SARS-CoV-2. Where available, HLA class I and class II types were taken from metadata supplied by the sample provider and were not determined by assay-based typing. Samples came from the ongoing ImmuneRACE study (first 160 participants) plus 1,254 subjects from 6 global collaborators. Deeply sampled blood TCRbeta repertoires from subjects exposed to, actively infected with, or recovered from COVID-19 were included in the dataset. The prospective study material was composed of cDNA or gDNA derived from T cells, B-cell-depleted T cells, or PBMCs. A de-identified subject ID, COVID-19 status, age in years and sex were almost always included in the sample metadata. Study-wide conclusions, independent of this receptor: The quantity of clinical and demographic metadata differed by source and by participant and was supplied without curation.

Details on this clone: What this receptor recognizes is not known. Base qualities are not at hand, and no much larger clone is one base apart.

The CDR3, cysteine through phenylalanine, is 14 amino acids long. Only the CDR3 portion is preserved as DNA: 42 bases, with reading frame beginning at the first base. At the junction V is shortened by 2 bases and J by 8 bases, with 13 bases in between. CDR1 SGHNT and CDR2 YYREEE were looked up in the germline V gene (reference sequence). At one collaborating source in Seattle, patients were enrolled during active infection and were followed longitudinally through the course of disease. Collaborating institutions collected whole blood in K2EDTA tubes following their own protocols. For TCRbeta analysis, collaborators shipped samples as frozen whole blood, isolated PBMCs, or DNA extracted from either of those sample types. TCRbeta CDR3 regions were amplified from genomic DNA using the immunoSEQ Assay, a bias-controlled multiplex PCR. Per the source publication's procedure: The number of nucleated cells in each sample was estimated from the amplification of reference gene primers within the assay. Sequence reads were collapsed and filtered to measure the absolute abundance of every unique TCRbeta CDR3 rearrangement. For each sample, productive Simpson clonality was calculated by taking the square root of Simpson's diversity index across productive rearrangements. As stored in TCRdb, this immuneACCESS dataset retains in-frame rearrangements with V and J assigned. A fraction of the clones does not appear; measured against another copy, unresolved V genes explain less than half of the discrepancy, and the remainder lacks a known reason. The V and J calls and clone size were taken over from that table, and D and trimming were inferred from the DNA. The sample records about 210,000 clones, around 86% of which are singletons. The ten largest clones add up to about 5% of the sample.

The sequencing input was peripheral blood. Rearrangement joined TRBV5-4 to TRBJ1-4; the D gene identity is not certain. This TCR was recovered from a woman in her 70s with COVID-19, enrolled during active disease. The CDR3 region: CASSLRGSGEKLFF. The DNA reads TGTGCCAGCAGCTTACGCGGTTCGGGGGAAAAACTGTTTTTT.